A selection of T cell receptor beta chains follows, all from one sample in a study of blood T cell repertoires in COVID-19. The assay was immunoSEQ multiplex PCR, and TCRdb's table has in-frame clones only and misses some. This table has hundreds of thousands of clones, more than 75% appearing once. The sample consisted of PBMCs or T cells enriched from blood (not recorded which). These receptors were obtained from a man aged 30 to 45 with acute COVID-19. CDR3s include the opening cysteine and the closing phenylalanine or tryptophan.

CDR3 protein	J gene	V gene
CASRPIPRDRVIRSNEKLFF	TRBJ1-4	TRBV5-1
CASSDRPGDGYTF	TRBJ1-2	TRBV10-1
CASSPYGQGLQFF	TRBJ2-1	TRBV18
CASSRNRDSPLHF	TRBJ1-6	TRBV4-2
CASARLAERETQYF	TRBJ2-5	TRBV6-5
CASSYGGHNEQFF	TRBJ2-1	TRBV6-5
CASSVGTGYNEQFF	TRBJ2-1	TRBV9
CASSPGLTNEQFF	TRBJ2-1	TRBV3-1/TRBV3-2
CASSTIPGTGELFF	TRBJ2-2	TRBV11-2
CASSSGLSTDTQYF	TRBJ2-3	TRBV7-3
CASTPQGGYEQYF	TRBJ2-7	TRBV19
CAISDTGGLDEQFF	TRBJ2-1	TRBV10-3
CASSDSSGGTDTQYF	TRBJ2-3	TRBV6-4